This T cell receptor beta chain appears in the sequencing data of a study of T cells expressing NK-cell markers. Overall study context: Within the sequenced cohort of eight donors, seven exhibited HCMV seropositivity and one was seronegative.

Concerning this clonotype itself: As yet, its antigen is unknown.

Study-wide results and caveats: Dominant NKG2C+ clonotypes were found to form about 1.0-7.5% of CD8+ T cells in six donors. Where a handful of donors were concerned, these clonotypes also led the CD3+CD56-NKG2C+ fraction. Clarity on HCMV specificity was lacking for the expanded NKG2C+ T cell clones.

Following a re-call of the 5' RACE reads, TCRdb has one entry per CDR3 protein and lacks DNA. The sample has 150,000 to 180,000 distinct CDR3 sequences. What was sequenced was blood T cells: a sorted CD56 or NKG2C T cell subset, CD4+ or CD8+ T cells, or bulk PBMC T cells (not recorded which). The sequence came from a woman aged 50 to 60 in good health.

This CDR3 reads CASSYSRVPLHF. The chain is built from TRBV6-5 and TRBJ1-6. CDR1 is MNHEY, CDR2 SVGAGI, per germline. CDR3 size: 12 residues.